This T cell receptor (beta chain) was sequenced in a study of technical replicates of blood from a few donors. The CDR3 consists of 18 residues. V lost 0 bases and J lost 1; bases outside the gene matches: 8. CDR1 is SGHRS and CDR2 is YFSETQ in the germline V gene. The protocol was immunoSEQ multiplex PCR, while the TCRdb copy is restricted to in-frame clones and leaves out a portion. The sample consists of roughly 50,000 clones, over 90% of them appearing once. This clone was seen just once. Input material: PBMCs. This sequence joins TRBV5-1 and TRBJ2-1; 9 bases match TRBD2. The clonotype originates from a human donor in good health. Some clones in this sample may be carry-over from other donors' samples. CDR3 nucleotide sequence: TGCGCCAGCAGCTTGGTGGCTAGCGGGGTCATATCCTACAATGAGCAGTTCTTC. Its protein is CASSLVASGVISYNEQFF. The full variable domain, completed using reference TRBV5-1 and TRBJ2-1, is KAGVTQTPRYLIKTRGQQVTLSCSPISGHRSVSWYQQTPGQGLQFLFEYFSETQRNKGNFPGRFSGRQFSNSRSEMNVSTLELGDSALYLCASSLVASGVISYNEQFFGPGTRLTVL.